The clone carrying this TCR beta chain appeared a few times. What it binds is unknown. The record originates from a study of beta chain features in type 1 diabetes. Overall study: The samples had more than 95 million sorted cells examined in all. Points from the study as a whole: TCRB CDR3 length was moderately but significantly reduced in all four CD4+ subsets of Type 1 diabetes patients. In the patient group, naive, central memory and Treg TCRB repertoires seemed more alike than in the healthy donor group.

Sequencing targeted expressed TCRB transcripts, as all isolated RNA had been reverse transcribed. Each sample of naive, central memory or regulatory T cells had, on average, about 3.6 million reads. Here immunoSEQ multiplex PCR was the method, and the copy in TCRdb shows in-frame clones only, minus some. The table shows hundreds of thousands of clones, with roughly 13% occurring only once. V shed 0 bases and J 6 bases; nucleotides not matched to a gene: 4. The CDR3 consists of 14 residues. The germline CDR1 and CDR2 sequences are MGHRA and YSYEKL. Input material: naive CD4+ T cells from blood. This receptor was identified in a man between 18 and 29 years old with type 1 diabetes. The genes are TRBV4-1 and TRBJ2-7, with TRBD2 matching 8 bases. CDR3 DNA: TGCGCCAGCAGCCAAGACCAAGCGGGAGTCGAGCAGTACTTC. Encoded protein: CASSQDQAGVEQYF.